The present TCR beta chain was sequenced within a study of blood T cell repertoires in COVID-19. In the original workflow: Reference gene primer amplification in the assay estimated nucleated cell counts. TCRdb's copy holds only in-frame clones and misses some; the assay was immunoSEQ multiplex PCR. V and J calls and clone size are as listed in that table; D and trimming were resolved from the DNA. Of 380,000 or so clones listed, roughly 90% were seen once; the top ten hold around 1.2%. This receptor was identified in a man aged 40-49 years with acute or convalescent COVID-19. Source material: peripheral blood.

CDR3: CSVLTGPRETQYF. The CDR3 region has the DNA TGCAGCGTTCTGACAGGACCCCGAGAGACCCAGTACTTC. The genes are TRBV29-1 and TRBJ2-5, with D possibly matching TRBD1 (6 bases). Germline V CDR1 and CDR2: SQVTM, ANQGSEA. Trimming took 5 bases from V and 4 from J, leaving 14 bases between them. This CDR3 region has 13 residues.